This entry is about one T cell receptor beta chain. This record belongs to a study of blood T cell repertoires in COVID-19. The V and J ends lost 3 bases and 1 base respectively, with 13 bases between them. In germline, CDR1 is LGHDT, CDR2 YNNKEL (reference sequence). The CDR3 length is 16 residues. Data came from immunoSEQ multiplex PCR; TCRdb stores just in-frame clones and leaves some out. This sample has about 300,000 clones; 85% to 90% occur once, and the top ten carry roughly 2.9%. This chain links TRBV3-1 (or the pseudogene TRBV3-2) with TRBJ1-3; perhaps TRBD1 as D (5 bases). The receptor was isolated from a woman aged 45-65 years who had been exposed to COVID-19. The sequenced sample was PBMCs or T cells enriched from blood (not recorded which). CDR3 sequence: CASSQGSGASGNTIYF. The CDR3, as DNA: TGTGCCAGCAGCCAGGGGTCTGGGGCTTCTGGAAACACCATATATTTT.